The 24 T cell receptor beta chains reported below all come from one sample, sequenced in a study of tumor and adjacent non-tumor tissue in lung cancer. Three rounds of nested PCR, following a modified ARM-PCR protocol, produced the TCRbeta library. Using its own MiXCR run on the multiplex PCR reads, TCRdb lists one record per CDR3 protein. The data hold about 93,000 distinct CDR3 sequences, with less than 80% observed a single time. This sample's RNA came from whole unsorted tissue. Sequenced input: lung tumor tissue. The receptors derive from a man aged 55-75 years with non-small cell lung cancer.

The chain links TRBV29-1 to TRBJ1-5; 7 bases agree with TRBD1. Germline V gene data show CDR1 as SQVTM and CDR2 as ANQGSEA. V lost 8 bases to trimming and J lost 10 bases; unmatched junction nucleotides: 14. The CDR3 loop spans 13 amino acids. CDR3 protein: CSTGSGGGQPQHF. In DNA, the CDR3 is TGCAGCACTGGATCAGGGGGGGGTCAACCCCAGCATTTT. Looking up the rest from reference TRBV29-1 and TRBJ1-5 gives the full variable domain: SAVISQKPSRDICQRGTSLTIQCQVDSQVTMMFWYRQQPGQSLTLIATANQGSEATYESGFVIDKFPISRPNLTFSTLTVSNMSPEDSSIYLCSTGSGGGQPQHFGDGTRLSIL.

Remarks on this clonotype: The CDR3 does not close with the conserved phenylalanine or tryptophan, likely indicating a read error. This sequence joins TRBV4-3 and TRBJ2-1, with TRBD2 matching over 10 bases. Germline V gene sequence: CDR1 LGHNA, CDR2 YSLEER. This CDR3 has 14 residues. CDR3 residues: CANSLGLARNEQFL. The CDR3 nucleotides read TGCGCCAACAGCCTGGGACTAGCGAGAAATGAGCAGTTCTTA.

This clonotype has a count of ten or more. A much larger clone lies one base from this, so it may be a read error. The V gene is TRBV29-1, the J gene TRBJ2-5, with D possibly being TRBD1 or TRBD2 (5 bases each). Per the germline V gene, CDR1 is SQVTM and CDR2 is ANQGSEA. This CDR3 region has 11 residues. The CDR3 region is CGVGTEETQYF. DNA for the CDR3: TGCGGCGTTGGGACGGAAGAGACCCAGTACTTC.

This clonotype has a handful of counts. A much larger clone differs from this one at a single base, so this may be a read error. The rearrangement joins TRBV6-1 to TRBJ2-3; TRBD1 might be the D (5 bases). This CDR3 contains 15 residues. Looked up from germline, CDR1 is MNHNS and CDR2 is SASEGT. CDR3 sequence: CARSDWQGVTDTQYF. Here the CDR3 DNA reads TGTGCCAGAAGTGATTGGCAGGGTGTCACAGATACGCAGTATTTT.

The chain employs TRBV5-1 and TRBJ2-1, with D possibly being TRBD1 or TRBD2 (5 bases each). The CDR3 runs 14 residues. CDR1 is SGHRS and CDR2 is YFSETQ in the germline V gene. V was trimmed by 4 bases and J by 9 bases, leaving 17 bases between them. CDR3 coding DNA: TGCGCCAGCAGCCGGGGACCCACGGAACTTGAGCAGTTCTTC. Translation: CASSRGPTELEQFF.

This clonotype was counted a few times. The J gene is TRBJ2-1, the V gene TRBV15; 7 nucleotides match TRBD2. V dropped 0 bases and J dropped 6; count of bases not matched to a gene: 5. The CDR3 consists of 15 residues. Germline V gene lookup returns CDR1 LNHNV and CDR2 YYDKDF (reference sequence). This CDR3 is CATSRDAGTINEQFF. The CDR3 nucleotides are TGTGCCACCAGCAGAGATGCCGGGACTATCAATGAGCAGTTCTTC.

The CDR3, as DNA: TGTGCCAGCAGCTCTCAGGGGTTCACTGAAGCTTTCTTT. This sequence encodes CASSSQGFTEAFF. The genes are TRBV5-5 and TRBJ1-1; perhaps TRBD1 as D (6 bases). CDR3 size: 13 residues. Trimming shortened V by 3 bases and J by 4 bases, and 10 bases separated the two germline ends. Germline-derived CDR1 and CDR2 are SGHKS and YYEKEE (reference sequence).

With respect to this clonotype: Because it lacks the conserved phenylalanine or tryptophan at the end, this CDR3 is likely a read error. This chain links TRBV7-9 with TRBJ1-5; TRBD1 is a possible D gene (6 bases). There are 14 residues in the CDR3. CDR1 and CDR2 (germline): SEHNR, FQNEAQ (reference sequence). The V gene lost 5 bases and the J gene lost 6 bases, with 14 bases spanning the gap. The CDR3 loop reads CASSPQGLGQPQHY. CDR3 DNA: TGTGCCAGCAGCCCACAGGGATTGGGTCAGCCCCAGCATTAT.

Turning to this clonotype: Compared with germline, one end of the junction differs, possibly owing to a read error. The CDR3 bases are TGCACCGTTACGACAAATTACGAGCAGTACTTC. This encodes CTVTTNYEQYF. This chain connects TRBV29-1 to TRBJ2-7; D is uncertain. Germline loops: CDR1 SQVTM, CDR2 ANQGSEA. The CDR3 has 11 amino acids.

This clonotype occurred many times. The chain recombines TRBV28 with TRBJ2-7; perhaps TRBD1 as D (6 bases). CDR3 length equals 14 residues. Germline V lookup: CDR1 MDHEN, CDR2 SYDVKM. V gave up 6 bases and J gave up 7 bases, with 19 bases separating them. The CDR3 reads CASRTGTFSGEQYF. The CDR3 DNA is TGTGCCAGCAGGACCGGGACATTCTCGGGGGAGCAGTACTTC.

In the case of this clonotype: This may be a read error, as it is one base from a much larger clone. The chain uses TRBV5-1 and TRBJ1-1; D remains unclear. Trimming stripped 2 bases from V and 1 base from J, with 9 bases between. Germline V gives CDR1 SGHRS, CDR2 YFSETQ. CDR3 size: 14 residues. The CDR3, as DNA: TGCGCCAGCAGCTTTTGTCAGTGGAACACTGAAGCTTTCTTT. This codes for CASSFCQWNTEAFF.

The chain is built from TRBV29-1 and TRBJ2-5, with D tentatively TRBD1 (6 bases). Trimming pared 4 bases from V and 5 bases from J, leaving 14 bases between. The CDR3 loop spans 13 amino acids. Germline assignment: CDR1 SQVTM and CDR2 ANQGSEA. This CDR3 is CSVGWGRGETQYF. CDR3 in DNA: TGCAGCGTTGGGTGGGGAAGGGGGGAGACCCAGTACTTC.

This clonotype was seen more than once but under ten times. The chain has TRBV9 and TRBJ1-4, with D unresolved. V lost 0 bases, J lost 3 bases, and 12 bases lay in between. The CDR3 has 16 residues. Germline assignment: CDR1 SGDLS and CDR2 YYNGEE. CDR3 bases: TGTGCCAGCAGCGTAGGGGGAATGGGTTCTAATGAAAAACTGTTTTTT. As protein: CASSVGGMGSNEKLFF.

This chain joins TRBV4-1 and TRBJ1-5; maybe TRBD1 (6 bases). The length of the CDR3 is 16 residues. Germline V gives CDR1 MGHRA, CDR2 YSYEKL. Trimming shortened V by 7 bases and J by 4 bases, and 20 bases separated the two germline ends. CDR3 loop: CASNQTGTRANQPQHF. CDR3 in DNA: TGCGCCAGCAACCAGACCGGGACAAGGGCGAATCAGCCCCAGCATTTT.

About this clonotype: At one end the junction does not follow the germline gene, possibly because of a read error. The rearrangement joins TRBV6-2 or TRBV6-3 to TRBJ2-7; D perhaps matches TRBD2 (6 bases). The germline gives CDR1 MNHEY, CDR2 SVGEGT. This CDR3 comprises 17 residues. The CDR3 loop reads CASSYGYANGRPYEQYF. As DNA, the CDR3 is TGTGCCAGCAGTTATGGTTATGCGAACGGGAGACCCTACGAGCAGTATTTC.

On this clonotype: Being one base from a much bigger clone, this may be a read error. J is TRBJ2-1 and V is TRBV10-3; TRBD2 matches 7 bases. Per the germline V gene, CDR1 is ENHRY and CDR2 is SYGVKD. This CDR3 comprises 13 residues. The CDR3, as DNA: TGTGCCACTAGCGGTAGCTCCTACGATGAGCAGTTCTTC. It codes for CATSGSSYDEQFF.

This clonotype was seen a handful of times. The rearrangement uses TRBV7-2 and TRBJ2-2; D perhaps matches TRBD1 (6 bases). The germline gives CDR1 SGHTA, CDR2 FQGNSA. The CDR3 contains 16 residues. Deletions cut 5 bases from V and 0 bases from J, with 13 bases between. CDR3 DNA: TGTGCCAGCAGCATTACGGGACACGCGAACACCGGGGAGCTGTTTTTT. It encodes CASSITGHANTGELFF.

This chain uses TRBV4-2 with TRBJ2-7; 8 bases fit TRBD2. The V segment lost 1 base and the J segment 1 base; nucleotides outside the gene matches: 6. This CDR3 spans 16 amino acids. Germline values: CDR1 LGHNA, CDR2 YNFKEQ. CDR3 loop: CASSQAISGMSYEQYF. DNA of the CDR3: TGTGCCAGCAGCCAAGCGATTAGCGGGATGTCCTACGAGCAGTACTTC.

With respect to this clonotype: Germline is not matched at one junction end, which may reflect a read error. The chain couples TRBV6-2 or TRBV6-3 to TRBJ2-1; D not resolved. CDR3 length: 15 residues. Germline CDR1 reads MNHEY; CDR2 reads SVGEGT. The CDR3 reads CASTVGVSSNNEQFF. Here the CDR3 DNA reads TGTGCCAGCACTGTTGGGGTAAGCAGCAACAACGAGCAGTTCTTC.

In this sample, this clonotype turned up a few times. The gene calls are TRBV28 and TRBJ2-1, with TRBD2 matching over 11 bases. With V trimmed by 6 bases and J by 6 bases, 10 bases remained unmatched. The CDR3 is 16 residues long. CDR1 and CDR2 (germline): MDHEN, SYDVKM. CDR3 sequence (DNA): TGTGCCAGCAGATATTACACTAGCGGGAGTTTCAATGAGCAGTTCTTC. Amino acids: CASRYYTSGSFNEQFF.

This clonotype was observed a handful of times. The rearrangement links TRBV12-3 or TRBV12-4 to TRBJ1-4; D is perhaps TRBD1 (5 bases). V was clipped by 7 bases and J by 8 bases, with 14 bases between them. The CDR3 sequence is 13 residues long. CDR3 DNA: TGTGCCAGCAAGGGGACCCCCGAGGAAAAACTGTTTTTT. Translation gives CASKGTPEEKLFF.

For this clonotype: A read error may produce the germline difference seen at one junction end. The CDR3 nucleotides are TGCGCCGGCAGCCCCTCATTCGATATTAGAGCTTTCTTT. This sequence encodes CAGSPSFDIRAFF. The rearrangement joins TRBV4-1 to TRBJ1-1; D remains unclear. Germline V gene data show CDR1 as MGHRA and CDR2 as YSYEKL. This CDR3 is 13 amino acids long.

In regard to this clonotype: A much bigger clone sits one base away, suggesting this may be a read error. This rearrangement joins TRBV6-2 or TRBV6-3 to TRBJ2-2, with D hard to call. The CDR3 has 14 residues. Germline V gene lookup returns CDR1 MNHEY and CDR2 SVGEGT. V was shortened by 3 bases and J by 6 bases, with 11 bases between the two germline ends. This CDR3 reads CASSYIGNAGELFF. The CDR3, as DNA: TGTGCCAGCAGTTATATTGGAAACGCCGGGGAGCTGTTTTTT.

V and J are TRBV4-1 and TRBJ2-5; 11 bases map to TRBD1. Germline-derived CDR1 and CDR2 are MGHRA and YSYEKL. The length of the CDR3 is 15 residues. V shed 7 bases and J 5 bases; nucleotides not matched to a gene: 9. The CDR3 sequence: CASNLGQGAGETQYF. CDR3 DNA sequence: TGCGCCAGCAATCTCGGACAGGGGGCAGGGGAGACCCAGTACTTC.